The present T cell receptor (beta chain) was sequenced within a study of control samples from healthy donors and cancer patients. CDR1 is SGHAT and CDR2 is FQNNGV in the germline V gene. The CDR3 contains 14 residues. Trimming left V 4 bases short and J 4 bases short, with 8 bases between. Repertoires were generated with immunoSEQ multiplex PCR, while TCRdb's copy carries only in-frame clones and drops some. This sample yields roughly 100,000 clones, of which about 90% are seen a single time; about 2.5% belongs to the top ten. The J gene is TRBJ1-6, the V gene TRBV11-2; D is unresolved. This TCR was sampled from a woman between 18 and 30 years old in good health. The sample taken for sequencing was blood. The CDR3 bases are TGTGCCAGCAGCTCCCGAGGTTATAATTCACCCCTCCACTTT. Encoded protein: CASSSRGYNSPLHF.